Presented here are 29 T cell receptor beta chains from one specimen sequenced in a study of T cell responses to AZD1222 COVID-19 vaccine. TCRdb's table, derived via immunoSEQ multiplex PCR, lists solely in-frame clones and lacks some. This sample yields roughly 110,000 clones, of which roughly 88% are seen a single time; approximately 6.5% belongs to the top ten. This specimen was peripheral blood, taken 28 days after the second AZD1222 dose. The receptors shown here come from an adult who received the AZD1222 COVID-19 vaccine.

This clone came up once. The genes are TRBV11-2 and TRBJ2-3; 8 bases match TRBD1. Looked up from germline, CDR1 is SGHAT and CDR2 is FQNNGV. V lost 5 bases to trimming and J lost 0 bases; unmatched junction nucleotides: 4. This CDR3 is 15 amino acids long. CDR3 DNA: TGTGCCAGCAGCGTCCGGGACAGGAGCACAGATACGCAGTATTTT. Translation gives CASSVRDRSTDTQYF.

The CDR3 bases are TGTGCCAGCAGCTTGGGGACAGGGCCTAATGAAAAACTGTTTTTT. It codes for CASSLGTGPNEKLFF. The genes are TRBV5-6 and TRBJ1-4; 8 positions agree with TRBD1. Trimming cost V 0 bases and J 3 bases; bases outside gene matches: 1. This CDR3 spans 15 amino acids. From germline, CDR1 is SGHDT and CDR2 YYEEEE.

The genes are TRBV10-3 and TRBJ2-7, with 9 positions matching TRBD1. V dropped 10 bases and J dropped 0; count of bases not matched to a gene: 10. Germline V gives CDR1 ENHRY, CDR2 SYGVKD. This CDR3 comprises 15 residues. The CDR3 protein is CATGTGTGNSYEQYF. In nucleotides, the CDR3 is TGTGCCACGGGAACCGGGACAGGGAACTCCTACGAGCAGTACTTC.

This clone has ten or more counts. The rearrangement uses TRBV7-2 and TRBJ1-3; a weak D match, TRBD1 (6 bases). The length of the CDR3 is 14 residues. Trimming removed 3 bases from V and 5 bases from J, with 11 bases in between. The V gene's germline CDR1 is SGHTA and CDR2 FQGNSA. The CDR3 loop reads CASSFRGTRNTIYF. Here the CDR3 DNA reads TGTGCCAGCAGCTTTAGGGGGACCCGAAACACCATATATTTT. The full variable domain, in which reference TRBV7-2 and TRBJ1-3 provide the parts outside the CDR3, is GAGVSQSPSNKVTEKGKDVELRCDPISGHTALYWYRQSLGQGLEFLIYFQGNSAPDKSGLPSDRFSAERTGGSVSTLTIQRTQQEDSAVYLCASSFRGTRNTIYFGEGSWLTVV.

V gene TRBV9 combines with J gene TRBJ2-7; D gene ambiguous. The CDR3 runs to 13 residues. The V gene's germline CDR1 is SGDLS and CDR2 YYNGEE. Between the trimmed V and J ends, which lost 0 bases and 6 bases, there was a span of 10 bases. In nucleotides, the CDR3 is TGTGCCAGCAGCGTAGCTTATGAAGGCGAGCAGTACTTC. Its translation: CASSVAYEGEQYF.

The V and J genes are TRBV6-5 and TRBJ2-7, with D tentatively TRBD2 (7 bases). The CDR3 runs 15 residues. Per germline, CDR1 MNHEY and CDR2 SVGAGI. Trimming took off 7 bases at V and 0 bases at J, with 16 bases between the two ends. The CDR3 sequence is CASTRHGGASYEQYF. The CDR3 DNA follows: TGTGCCAGCACCAGACATGGGGGGGCCTCCTACGAGCAGTACTTC.

This chain connects TRBV9 to TRBJ1-1, with D perhaps matching TRBD1 (5 bases). The CDR3 runs 16 residues. The germline V gene encodes CDR1 SGDLS and CDR2 YYNGEE. Trimming left V 0 bases short and J 1 base short, with 13 bases between. The CDR3 bases are TGTGCCAGCAGCGTAGCTACATCGGGGGGGAACACTGAAGCTTTCTTT. This gives the protein CASSVATSGGNTEAFF. Complete variable domain (other parts from reference TRBV9 and TRBJ1-1): DSGVTQTPKHLITATGQRVTLRCSPRSGDLSVYWYQQSLDQGLQFLIQYYNGEERAKGNILERFSAQQFPDLHSELNLSSLELGDSALYFCASSVATSGGNTEAFFGQGTRLTVV.

The V call is TRBV27, the J call TRBJ2-5; the D gene is possibly TRBD2 (5 bases). Trimming cost V 1 base and J 2 bases, with 17 bases left between them. The CDR3 sequence is 17 residues long. The germline CDR1 and CDR2 sequences are MNHEY and SMNVEV (reference sequence). The DNA for the CDR3 is TGTGCCAGCAGTTTATTCTTCCCAGGACGGACTCAAGAGACCCAGTACTTC. Amino acids: CASSLFFPGRTQETQYF.

The V gene is TRBV10-1, the J gene TRBJ1-5, with D unclear. The CDR3 extends over 12 amino acids. CDR1 is WNHNN and CDR2 is SYGVQD in the germline V gene (reference sequence). V lost 3 bases and J 7 bases, leaving 7 bases between the germline ends. The CDR3 loop reads CASSDRDQPQHF. CDR3 nucleotides: TGCGCCAGCAGTGATCGTGACCAGCCCCAGCATTTT.

V usage is TRBV5-1 and J usage is TRBJ1-1; D is undetermined. The V gene lost 5 bases and the J gene lost 8 bases, with 13 bases spanning the gap. The CDR3 is 12 amino acids. Germline V lookup: CDR1 SGHRS, CDR2 YFSETQ. Written as DNA, the CDR3 is TGCGCCAGCAGTCTGTCGGGGTCGGAAGCTTTCTTT. Translating gives CASSLSGSEAFF.

The rearrangement links TRBV11-2 to TRBJ1-1; D call uncertain. The CDR3 extends over 13 amino acids. V shed 5 bases and J shed 1 base, with 8 bases lying between them. The germline V gene encodes CDR1 SGHAT and CDR2 FQNNGV. The CDR3 region has the DNA TGTGCCAGCAGCCCGCCGGGGAACACTGAAGCTTTCTTT. Protein: CASSPPGNTEAFF.

The gene calls are TRBV5-6 and TRBJ1-5; D unresolved. Germline CDR1 reads SGHDT; CDR2 reads YYEEEE. V was shortened by 4 bases and J by 1 base, with 12 bases between the two germline ends. The CDR3 has 15 amino acids. The CDR3 nucleotides read TGTGCCAGCAGCCGACTCCAGGTGAGCAATCAGCCCCAGCATTTT. Translation: CASSRLQVSNQPQHF.

V usage is TRBV6-5 and J usage is TRBJ1-2; a possible D gene is TRBD1 (5 bases). Trimming took off 4 bases at V and 8 bases at J, with 17 bases between the two ends. This CDR3 is 14 amino acids long. CDR1 is MNHEY and CDR2 is SVGAGI in the germline V gene. The DNA for the CDR3 is TGTGCCAGCAGTTCATGGGACCCAGCGGAGGGCTACACCTTC. It specifies CASSSWDPAEGYTF.

The rearrangement links TRBV11-3 to TRBJ2-3; D might be TRBD1 (6 bases). Trimming stripped 4 bases from V and 0 bases from J, with 11 bases between. Germline loops: CDR1 SGHNT, CDR2 YENEEA. The CDR3 has 15 amino acids. The CDR3 bases are TGTGCCAGCAGCTCGGGACAAACGAGCACAGATACGCAGTATTTT. This gives the protein CASSSGQTSTDTQYF.

The genes are TRBV11-3 and TRBJ2-7, with D perhaps matching TRBD1 (6 bases). The CDR3 loop spans 13 amino acids. CDR1 is SGHNT and CDR2 is YENEEA in the germline V gene. V gave up 3 bases and J gave up 1 base, with 7 bases separating them. The CDR3 DNA follows: TGTGCCAGCAGCTTCAGGGGTTCCTACGAGCAGTACTTC. Amino acids: CASSFRGSYEQYF.

This clone was counted a few times. The chain joins TRBV10-3 to TRBJ1-5; 8 nucleotides match TRBD1. Germline V gives CDR1 ENHRY, CDR2 SYGVKD. V dropped 3 bases and J dropped 7; count of bases not matched to a gene: 8. The CDR3 length is 15 residues. The CDR3 DNA reads as TGTGCCATCAGTGACCCGACGACAGGGGACCAGCCCCAGCATTTT. Translation: CAISDPTTGDQPQHF.

The V call is TRBV28, the J call TRBJ1-2; no definite D call. The CDR3 is 12 amino acids. V was pared by 7 bases and J by 4 bases, with 10 bases between. Germline V gene data show CDR1 as MDHEN and CDR2 as SYDVKM. The CDR3 here is CASTTEIYGYTF. The CDR3 bases are TGTGCCAGCACCACAGAGATCTATGGCTACACCTTC.

On this clone: Other nucleotide sequences from this sample produce the same CDR3. The CDR3 sequence is CASSIRDNQPQHF. CDR3 nucleotide sequence: TGTGCCAGTAGTATACGCGACAATCAGCCCCAGCATTTT. This chain links TRBV19 with TRBJ1-5; D not certain. This CDR3 comprises 13 residues. Germline assignment: CDR1 LNHDA and CDR2 SQIVND (reference sequence). V lost 2 bases and J lost 3, with 5 bases in between.

The chain employs TRBV11-1 and TRBJ1-1, with 9 positions matching TRBD1. V was clipped by 8 bases and J by 1 base; unmatched bases: 11. Germline CDR1 SGHAT, CDR2 FQDESV (reference sequence). This CDR3 spans 16 amino acids. The CDR3: CASLPGTGFPNTEAFF. CDR3 sequence (DNA): TGTGCCAGCCTCCCCGGGACAGGGTTCCCGAACACTGAAGCTTTCTTT.

This CDR3 reads CASSWDRNEQFF. CDR3 DNA sequence: TGTGCCAGCAGTTGGGACAGAAATGAGCAGTTCTTC. The chain recombines TRBV12-3 or TRBV12-4 with TRBJ2-1, with 7 bases that match TRBD1. The CDR3 runs 12 residues. After removal of 4 bases from V and 7 bases from J, the junction contained 1 base not matched to a gene.

The chain couples TRBV7-9 to TRBJ2-7; 9 bases are shared with TRBD1. V shed 2 bases and J 8 bases; nucleotides not matched to a gene: 7. CDR1 is SEHNR and CDR2 is FQNEAQ in the germline V gene (reference sequence). This CDR3 region has 14 residues. CDR3 protein: CASSLTQGALQQYF. DNA for the CDR3: TGTGCCAGCAGCTTAACACAGGGGGCGCTGCAGCAGTACTTC.

The CDR3 coding sequence is TGTGCCAGCAGCCCCGGACTAGCGGGGGGGATATCCTACAATGAGCAGTTCTTC. This encodes CASSPGLAGGISYNEQFF. J is TRBJ2-1 and V is TRBV7-6, with 15 bases lining up with TRBD2. The CDR3 is made up of 18 amino acids. J gave up 1 base and V 5 bases, and 6 bases lay outside the gene matches. Germline V gives CDR1 SGHVS, CDR2 FNYEAQ.

The V gene is TRBV4-1, the J gene TRBJ1-5; no reliable D call. CDR1 MGHRA and CDR2 YSYEKL come from the germline V gene. The CDR3 loop spans 17 amino acids. V lost 0 bases and J 0 bases, leaving 12 bases between the germline ends. CDR3 in amino acids: CASSQDSPQNSNQPQHF. The CDR3 region has the DNA TGCGCCAGCAGCCAAGATTCCCCGCAGAATAGCAATCAGCCCCAGCATTTT.

This sequence joins TRBV2 and TRBJ2-5; 9 nucleotides line up with TRBD2. Germline V gene data show CDR1 as SNHLY and CDR2 as FYNNEI. Trimming took 6 bases from V and 5 from J; bases not matched to a gene: 10. The CDR3 contains 15 residues. CDR3 amino acids: CASSLLAGLGETQYF. The DNA for the CDR3 is TGTGCCAGCAGCCTCCTAGCGGGGCTAGGGGAGACCCAGTACTTC.

The V call is TRBV6-2 or TRBV6-3, the J call TRBJ2-2; TRBD2 aligns across 7 bases. V trimming: 5 bases; J trimming: 1 base; junction bases outside the gene matches: 4. The V gene's germline CDR1 is MNHEY and CDR2 SVGEGT. This CDR3 is 15 amino acids long. DNA of the CDR3: TGTGCCAGCAGTCGGACTAGTCGGAACACCGGGGAGCTGTTTTTT. Translated, it gives CASSRTSRNTGELFF.

The chain uses TRBV10-3 and TRBJ1-2; TRBD1 agrees at 7 bases. The V segment lost 4 bases and the J segment 0 bases; nucleotides outside the gene matches: 8. The CDR3 length is 16 residues. Germline-derived CDR1 and CDR2 are ENHRY and SYGVKD. The CDR3 here is CAISASAGQANYGYTF. In DNA, the CDR3 is TGTGCCATCAGTGCCTCGGCCGGACAGGCTAACTATGGCTACACCTTC.

The chain carries TRBV25-1 and TRBJ1-2; D is unclear. The germline V gene encodes CDR1 MGHDK and CDR2 SYGVNS. There are 13 residues in the CDR3. V lost 5 bases and J lost 8, with 15 bases in between. The CDR3 is CASSLDELKGYTF. For the CDR3, the DNA is TGTGCCAGCAGTCTTGACGAGCTAAAAGGCTACACCTTC.

The V gene is TRBV3-1 (or the pseudogene TRBV3-2), the J gene TRBJ1-3, with D hard to call. The germline V and J ends were trimmed by 4 bases and 0 bases, with 19 bases remaining between them. Germline V gives CDR1 LGHDT, CDR2 YNNKEL (reference sequence). The CDR3 runs to 18 residues. The CDR3 loop is CASSPHPGGQGSGNTIYF. The DNA of the CDR3 is TGTGCCAGCAGCCCCCATCCTGGCGGTCAAGGCTCTGGAAACACCATATATTTT.

This chain links TRBV2 with TRBJ2-7, with TRBD1 matching 7 bases. The CDR3 consists of 13 residues. CDR1 and CDR2 from the germline V gene are SNHLY and FYNNEI. J gave up 7 bases and V 6 bases, and 9 bases lay outside the gene matches. In DNA, the CDR3 is TGTGCCAGCAGCCCGACAGGGTGGGGGGAGCAGTACTTC. Its protein is CASSPTGWGEQYF.